The clone carrying this T cell receptor (beta chain) has a count of ten or more. This CDR3 contains 14 residues. Germline V gives CDR1 SGHTA, CDR2 FQGNSA. The J segment lost 5 bases and the V segment lost 4 bases, leaving 1 base of the junction unmatched. TCRdb ran MiXCR on the RT-PCR reads and lists one entry per CDR3 protein. This sample yields more than 600,000 distinct CDR3 sequences, of which approximately 15% are seen a single time; about 3.9% belongs to the top ten. Input material: memory CD4+ T cells from blood. The V and J genes are TRBV7-2 and TRBJ2-1; 11 nucleotides agree with TRBD2. This TCR was recovered from a female donor in good health, serving as a healthy control. CDR3 nucleotides: TGTGCCAGCAGCTCTAGCGGGAGGAACAATGAGCAGTTCTTC. It yields the protein CASSSSGRNNEQFF.